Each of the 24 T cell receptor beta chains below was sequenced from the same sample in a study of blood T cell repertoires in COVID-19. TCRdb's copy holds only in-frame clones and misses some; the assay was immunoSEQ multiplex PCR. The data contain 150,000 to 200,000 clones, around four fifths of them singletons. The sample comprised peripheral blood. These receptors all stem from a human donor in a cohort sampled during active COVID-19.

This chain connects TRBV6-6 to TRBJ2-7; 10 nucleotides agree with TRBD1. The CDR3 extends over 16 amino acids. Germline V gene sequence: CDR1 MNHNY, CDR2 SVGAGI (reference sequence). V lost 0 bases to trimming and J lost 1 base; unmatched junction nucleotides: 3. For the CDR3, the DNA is TGTGCCAGCAGTTACTCGGGACAGGGGTTGTCCTACGAGCAGTACTTC. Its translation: CASSYSGQGLSYEQYF.

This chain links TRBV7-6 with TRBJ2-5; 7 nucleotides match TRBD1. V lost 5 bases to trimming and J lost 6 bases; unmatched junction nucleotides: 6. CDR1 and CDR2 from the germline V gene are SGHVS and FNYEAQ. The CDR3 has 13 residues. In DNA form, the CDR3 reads TGTGCCAGCAGCCAAACAGGGGTGAAGACCCAGTACTTC. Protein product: CASSQTGVKTQYF. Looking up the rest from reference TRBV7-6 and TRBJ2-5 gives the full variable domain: GAGVSQSPRYKVTKRGQDVALRCDPISGHVSLYWYRQALGQGPEFLTYFNYEAQQDKSGLPNDRFSAERPEGSISTLTIQRTEQRDSAMYRCASSQTGVKTQYFGPGTRLLVL.

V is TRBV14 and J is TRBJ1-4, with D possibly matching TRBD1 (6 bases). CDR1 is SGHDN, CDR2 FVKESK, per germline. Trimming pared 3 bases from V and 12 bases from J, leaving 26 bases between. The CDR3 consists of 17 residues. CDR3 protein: CASSHRRTDPEEEELFF. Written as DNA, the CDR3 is TGTGCCAGCAGCCACCGTCGGACAGACCCAGAGGAGGAGGAACTGTTTTTT.

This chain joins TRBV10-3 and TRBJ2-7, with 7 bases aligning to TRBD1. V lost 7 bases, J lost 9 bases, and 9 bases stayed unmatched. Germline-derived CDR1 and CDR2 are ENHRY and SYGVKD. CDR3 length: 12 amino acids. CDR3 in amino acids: CAITADRAGQYF. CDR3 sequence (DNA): TGTGCCATCACCGCCGACAGGGCGGGGCAGTACTTC.

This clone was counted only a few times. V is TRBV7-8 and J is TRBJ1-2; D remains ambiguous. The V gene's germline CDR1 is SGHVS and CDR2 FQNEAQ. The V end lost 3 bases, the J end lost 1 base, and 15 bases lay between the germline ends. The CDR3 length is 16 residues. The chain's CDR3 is CASSFEKFGSNYGYTF. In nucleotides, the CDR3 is TGTGCCAGCAGCTTCGAAAAGTTCGGGAGTAACTATGGCTACACCTTC. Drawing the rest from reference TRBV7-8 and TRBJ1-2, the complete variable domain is GAGVSQSPRYKVAKRGQDVALRCDPISGHVSLFWYQQALGQGPEFLTYFQNEAQLDKSGLPSDRFFAERPEGSVSTLKIQRTQQEDSAVYLCASSFEKFGSNYGYTFGSGTRLTVV.

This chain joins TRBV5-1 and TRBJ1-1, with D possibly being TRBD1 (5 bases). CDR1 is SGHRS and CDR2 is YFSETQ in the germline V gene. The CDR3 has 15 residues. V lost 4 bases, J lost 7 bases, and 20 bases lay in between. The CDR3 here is CASSRTWGGIDEAFF. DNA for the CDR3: TGCGCCAGCAGCCGGACCTGGGGCGGGATCGATGAAGCTTTCTTT.

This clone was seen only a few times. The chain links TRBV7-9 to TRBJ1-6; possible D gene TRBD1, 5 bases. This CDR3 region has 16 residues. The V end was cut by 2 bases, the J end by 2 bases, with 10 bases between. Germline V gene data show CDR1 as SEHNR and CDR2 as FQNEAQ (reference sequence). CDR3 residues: CASSLREGPYNSPLHF. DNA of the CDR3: TGTGCCAGCAGCTTACGGGAGGGGCCCTATAATTCACCCCTCCACTTT.

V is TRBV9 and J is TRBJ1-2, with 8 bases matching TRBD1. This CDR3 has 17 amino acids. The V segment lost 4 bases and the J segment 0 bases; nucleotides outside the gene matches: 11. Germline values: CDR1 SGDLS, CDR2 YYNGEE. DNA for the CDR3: TGTGCCAGCAGCTTCTCCCCAGGACAGGGAGCTAACTATGGCTACACCTTC. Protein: CASSFSPGQGANYGYTF.

CDR3 coding DNA: TGCGCCAGCAGCCAAGACGGGTCAGGGGCTACGGGCTACACCTTC. Encoded protein: CASSQDGSGATGYTF. This chain joins TRBV4-3 and TRBJ1-2; possibly TRBD1 for D (6 bases). Germline values: CDR1 LGHNA, CDR2 YSLEER. Trimming removed 0 bases at V and 8 bases at J, with 16 bases between. This CDR3 contains 15 residues.

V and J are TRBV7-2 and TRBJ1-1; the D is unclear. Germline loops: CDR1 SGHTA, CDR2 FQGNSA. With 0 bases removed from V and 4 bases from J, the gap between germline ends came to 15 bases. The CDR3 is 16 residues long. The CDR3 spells CASSLASAAEGTEAFF. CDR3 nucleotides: TGTGCCAGCAGCTTAGCGTCGGCGGCCGAGGGCACTGAAGCTTTCTTT.

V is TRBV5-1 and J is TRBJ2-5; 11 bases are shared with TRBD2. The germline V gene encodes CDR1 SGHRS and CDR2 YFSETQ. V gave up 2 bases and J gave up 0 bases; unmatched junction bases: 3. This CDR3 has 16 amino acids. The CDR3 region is CASSFLAGGYQETQYF. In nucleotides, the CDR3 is TGCGCCAGCAGCTTCCTAGCGGGGGGCTACCAAGAGACCCAGTACTTC. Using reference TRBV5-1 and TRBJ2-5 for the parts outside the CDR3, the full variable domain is KAGVTQTPRYLIKTRGQQVTLSCSPISGHRSVSWYQQTPGQGLQFLFEYFSETQRNKGNFPGRFSGRQFSNSRSEMNVSTLELGDSALYLCASSFLAGGYQETQYFGPGTRLLVL.

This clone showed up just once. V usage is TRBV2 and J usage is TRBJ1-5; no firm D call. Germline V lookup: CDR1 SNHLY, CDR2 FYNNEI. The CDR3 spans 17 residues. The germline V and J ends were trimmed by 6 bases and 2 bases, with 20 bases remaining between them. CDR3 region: CASSPDGVMAGNQPQHF. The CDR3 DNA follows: TGTGCCAGCAGCCCCGATGGAGTGATGGCAGGCAATCAGCCCCAGCATTTT.

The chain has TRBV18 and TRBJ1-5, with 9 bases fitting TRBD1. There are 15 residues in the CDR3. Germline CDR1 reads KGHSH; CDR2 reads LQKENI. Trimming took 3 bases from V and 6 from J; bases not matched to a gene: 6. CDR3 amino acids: CASSPRTGDIQPQHF. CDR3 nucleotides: TGTGCCAGCTCACCCCGGACAGGGGACATTCAGCCCCAGCATTTT.

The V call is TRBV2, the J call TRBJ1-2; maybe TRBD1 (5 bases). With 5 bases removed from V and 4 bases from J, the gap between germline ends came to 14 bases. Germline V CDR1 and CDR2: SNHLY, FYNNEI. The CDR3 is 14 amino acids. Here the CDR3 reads CASSISGGVYGYTF. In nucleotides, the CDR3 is TGTGCCAGCAGTATCTCGGGGGGGGTCTATGGCTACACCTTC. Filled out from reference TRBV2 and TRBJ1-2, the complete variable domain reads EPEVTQTPSHQVTQMGQEVILRCVPISNHLYFYWYRQILGQKVEFLVSFYNNEISEKSEIFDDQFSVERPDGSNFTLKIRSTKLEDSAMYFCASSISGGVYGYTFGSGTRLTVV.

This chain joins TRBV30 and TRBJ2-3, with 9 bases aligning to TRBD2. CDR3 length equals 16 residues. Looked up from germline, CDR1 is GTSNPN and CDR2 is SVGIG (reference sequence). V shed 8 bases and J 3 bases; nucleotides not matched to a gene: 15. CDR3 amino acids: CAGDQGASGVTDTQYF. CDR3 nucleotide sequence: TGTGCCGGCGACCAGGGAGCTAGCGGGGTGACAGATACGCAGTATTTT.

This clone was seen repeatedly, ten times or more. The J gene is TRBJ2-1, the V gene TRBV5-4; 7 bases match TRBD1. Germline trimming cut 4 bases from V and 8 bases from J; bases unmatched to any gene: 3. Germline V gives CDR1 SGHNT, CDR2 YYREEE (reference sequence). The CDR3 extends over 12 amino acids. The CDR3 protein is CASSPTGYEQFF. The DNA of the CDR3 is TGTGCCAGCAGCCCGACAGGGTATGAGCAGTTCTTC.

The CDR3 sequence: CASSFGQGSNEQFF. The CDR3 DNA is TGTGCCAGCAGCTTTGGACAGGGGAGTAATGAGCAGTTCTTC. The chain links TRBV7-9 to TRBJ2-1, with TRBD1 identical over 9 bases. Germline V gives CDR1 SEHNR, CDR2 FQNEAQ (reference sequence). V shed 3 bases, J shed 7 bases, and the junction held 4 bases outside the gene matches. This CDR3 contains 14 residues. The full variable domain, rest sourced from reference TRBV7-9 and TRBJ2-1, is DTGVSQNPRHKITKRGQNVTFRCDPISEHNRLYWYRQTLGQGPEFLTYFQNEAQLEKSRLLSDRFSAERPKGSFSTLEIQRTEQGDSAMYLCASSFGQGSNEQFFGPGTRLTVL.

The CDR3 region has the DNA TGTGCCAGCAGCTTGGTTTGGGGAGGGAGGGAGACCCAGTACTTC. Translation gives CASSLVWGGRETQYF. The chain uses TRBV5-4 and TRBJ2-5; 7 nucleotides line up with TRBD2. J was trimmed by 5 bases and V by 0 bases; bases with no gene match: 7. The CDR3 sequence is 15 residues long. Germline V lookup: CDR1 SGHNT, CDR2 YYREEE (reference sequence).

CDR3 in DNA: TGTGCCAGCAGCGCCGGACGGGGGAACACTGAAGCTTTCTTT. Residues: CASSAGRGNTEAFF. The J gene is TRBJ1-1, the V gene TRBV11-2; no clear D. This CDR3 region has 14 residues. Between the trimmed V and J ends, which lost 5 bases and 1 base, there was a span of 11 bases. Germline CDR1 is SGHAT and CDR2 is FQNNGV.

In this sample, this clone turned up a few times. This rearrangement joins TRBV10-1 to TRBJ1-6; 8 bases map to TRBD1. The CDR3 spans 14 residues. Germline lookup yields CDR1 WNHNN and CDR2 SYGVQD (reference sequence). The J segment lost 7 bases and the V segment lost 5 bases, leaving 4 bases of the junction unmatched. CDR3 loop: CASSSGGWNSPLHF. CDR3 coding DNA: TGCGCCAGCAGTTCAGGGGGCTGGAATTCACCCCTCCACTTT.

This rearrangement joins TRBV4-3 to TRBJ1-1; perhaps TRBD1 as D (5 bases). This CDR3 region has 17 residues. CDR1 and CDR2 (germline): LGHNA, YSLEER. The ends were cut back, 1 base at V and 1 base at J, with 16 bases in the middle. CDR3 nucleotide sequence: TGCGCCAGCAGCCAAGGTCGCGGGGGACGTGGGAACACTGAAGCTTTCTTT. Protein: CASSQGRGGRGNTEAFF.

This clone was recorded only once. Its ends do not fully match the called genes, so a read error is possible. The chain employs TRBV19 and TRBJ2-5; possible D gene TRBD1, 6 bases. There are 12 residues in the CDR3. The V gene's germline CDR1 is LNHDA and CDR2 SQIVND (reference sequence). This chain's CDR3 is CASSTGRETQYF. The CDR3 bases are TGTGCCAGCAGTACAGGGCGGGAGACCCAGTACTTC. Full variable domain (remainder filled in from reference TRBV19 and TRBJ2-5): DGGITQSPKYLFRKEGQNVTLSCEQNLNHDAMYWYRQDPGQGLRLIYYSQIVNDFQKGDIAEGYSVSREKKESFPLTVTSAQKNPTAFYLCASSTGRETQYFGPGTRLLVL.

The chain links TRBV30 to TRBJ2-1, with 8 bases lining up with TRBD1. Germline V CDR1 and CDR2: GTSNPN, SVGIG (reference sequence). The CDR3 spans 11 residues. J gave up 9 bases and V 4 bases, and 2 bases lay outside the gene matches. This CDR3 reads CAWIDRGEQFF. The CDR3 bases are TGTGCCTGGATTGACAGGGGTGAGCAGTTCTTC. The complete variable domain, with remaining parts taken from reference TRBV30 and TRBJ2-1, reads SQTIHQWPATLVQPVGSPLSLECTVEGTSNPNLYWYRQAAGRGLQLLFYSVGIGQISSEVPQNLSASRPQDRQFILSSKKLLLSDSGFYLCAWIDRGEQFFGPGTRLTVL.

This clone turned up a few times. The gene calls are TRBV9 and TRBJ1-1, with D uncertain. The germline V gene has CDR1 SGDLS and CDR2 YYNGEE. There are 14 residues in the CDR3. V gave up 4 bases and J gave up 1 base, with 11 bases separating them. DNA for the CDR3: TGTGCCAGCAGCCCTCGTCGGGGGAACACTGAAGCTTTCTTT. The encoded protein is CASSPRRGNTEAFF. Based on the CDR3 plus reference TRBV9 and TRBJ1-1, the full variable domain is DSGVTQTPKHLITATGQRVTLRCSPRSGDLSVYWYQQSLDQGLQFLIQYYNGEERAKGNILERFSAQQFPDLHSELNLSSLELGDSALYFCASSPRRGNTEAFFGQGTRLTVV.